This TCR beta chain was identified in a study of control samples from healthy donors and cancer patients. Germline V gene sequence: CDR1 SGHNT, CDR2 YYREEE (reference sequence). This CDR3 is 14 amino acids long. V dropped 0 bases and J dropped 4 bases, with 9 bases sitting between them. This table comes from immunoSEQ multiplex PCR, and its TCRdb copy is limited to in-frame clones, with some not included. Of around 22,000 clones detected, 85% appear once; the ten largest clones hold over 35%. This receptor was identified in a man between 60 and 70 years old with head and neck cancer. The source material was PBMCs. The chain joins TRBV5-4 to TRBJ2-3; D is unresolved. CDR3 loop: CASSLDLRSDTQYF. The DNA for the CDR3 is TGTGCCAGCAGCTTGGACCTCCGCTCAGATACGCAGTATTTT.